This is a list of T cell receptor beta chains from one sample in a study of T-cell reconstitution after alpha-beta-depleted transplantation in children. One entry per CDR3 protein, called by TCRdb with MiXCR from the PCR reads. This sample yields some 300,000 distinct CDR3 sequences, of which around a tenth are seen a single time; roughly 7% belongs to the top ten. The sample in question was PBMCs, obtained before TCRalphabeta/CD19-depleted stem cell transplant. These TCRs come from a boy in the first two years of life with acute myeloid leukemia, due to receive a stem cell transplant. The CDR3 runs from the conserved cysteine through the conserved F or W. Fields, in order: D gene, V gene, clone size, J gene, CDR3 protein, CDR3 DNA. A D gene is named only where the DNA matches it firmly. Not every row has a clone size; where given, it reads once, few, many or a size class.

TRBD1	TRBV15	many	TRBJ2-2	CATSRDSTGWDAGELFF	TGTGCCACCAGCAGAGATTCGACAGGGTGGGACGCCGGGGAGCTGTTTTTT
-	TRBV20-1	many	TRBJ1-3	CSASPGVYGNTIYF	TGCAGTGCTAGTCCGGGGGTCTATGGAAACACCATATATTTT
TRBD2	TRBV27	many	TRBJ2-7	CASNVAGGPYEQYF	TGTGCCAGCAACGTAGCGGGAGGGCCCTACGAGCAGTACTTC
TRBD2	TRBV12-3/TRBV12-4	many	TRBJ2-7	CASSGGTSGPPPTYEQYF	TGTGCCAGCAGCGGGGGGACTAGCGGGCCTCCGCCGACCTACGAGCAGTACTTC
-	TRBV9	many	TRBJ2-1	CASSVVVGGTGSSYNEQFF	TGTGCCAGCAGCGTAGTAGTGGGTGGGACTGGGAGCTCCTACAATGAGCAGTTCTTC
-	TRBV7-7	many	TRBJ2-2	CASSRAGRTGELFF	TGTGCTAGCAGCCGCGCGGGGAGGACCGGGGAGCTGTTTTTT
-	TRBV14	many	TRBJ2-7	CASSQGVSPPYEQYF	TGTGCCAGCAGCCAAGGGGTCTCTCCACCTTACGAGCAGTACTTC
TRBD1	TRBV7-9	many	TRBJ2-5	CASLRRQGVSETQYF	TGTGCCAGTCTGCGACGACAGGGAGTCTCCGAGACCCAGTACTTC
-	TRBV6-1	few	TRBJ2-7	CASSGVTSGEQYF	TGTGCCAGCAGTGGTGTTACCTCGGGGGAGCAGTACTTC
-	TRBV7-2	many	TRBJ2-7	CASSLSSGFTYEQYF	TGTGCCAGCAGCTTGTCCAGCGGCTTTACCTACGAGCAGTACTTC
-	TRBV7-9	few	TRBJ1-4	CASSPQGGMATNEKLFF	TGTGCCAGCAGCCCGCAGGGTGGGATGGCAACTAATGAAAAACTGTTTTTT
TRBD1	TRBV15	many	TRBJ1-5	CATSQGAGNQPQHF	TGTGCCACCAGTCAGGGGGCGGGCAATCAGCCCCAGCATTTT
TRBD2	TRBV27	many	TRBJ2-4	CASSGRLAQNIQYF	TGTGCCAGCAGTGGACGACTAGCCCAAAACATTCAGTACTTC
-	TRBV7-8	few	TRBJ1-1	CASSLSQGGAFF	TGTGCCAGCAGCTTATCACAGGGAGGGGCTTTCTTT
TRBD1	TRBV11-2	many	TRBJ2-7	CASKTGAYEQYF	TGTGCCAGCAAAACAGGGGCCTACGAGCAGTACTTC
-	TRBV7-2	many	TRBJ2-1	CASSTRRQAGNEQFF	TGTGCCAGCAGCACCCGGCGGCAGGCCGGGAATGAGCAGTTCTTC
-	TRBV5-6	many	TRBJ1-5	CASSLRDRSNQPQHF	TGTGCCAGCAGCTTGAGAGACAGGTCCAATCAGCCCCAGCATTTT
TRBD1	TRBV5-5	-	TRBJ2-7	CASSLYDRTGTYEQYF	TGTGCCAGCAGCTTGTACGATAGGACAGGGACCTACGAGCAGTACTTC
-	TRBV6-1	few	TRBJ1-1	CASLNHPNTEAFF	TGTGCCAGCCTCAACCACCCGAACACTGAAGCTTTCTTT
TRBD1	TRBV12-3/TRBV12-4	many	TRBJ1-6	CASSGQDVNSPLHF	TGTGCCAGCAGCGGACAGGACGTTAATTCACCCCTCCACTTT
-	TRBV11-2	many	TRBJ2-7	CASSLDDHYEQYF	TGTGCCAGCAGCTTAGATGATCACTACGAGCAGTACTTC
-	TRBV7-2	many	TRBJ2-7	CASSRFYEQYF	TGTGCCAGCAGCCGATTCTACGAGCAGTACTTC
TRBD2	TRBV27	many	TRBJ2-7	CASRQFELAGFRYEQYF	TGTGCCAGCCGACAGTTTGAACTAGCGGGATTTAGGTACGAGCAGTACTTC
-	TRBV15	many	TRBJ2-7	CATSRDILSSSYEQYF	TGTGCCACCAGCAGAGATATACTATCCTCATCCTACGAGCAGTACTTC
TRBD1	TRBV6-4	many	TRBJ2-1	CASSDSKQGYNEQFF	TGTGCCAGCAGTGACTCGAAACAGGGGTACAATGAGCAGTTCTTC
TRBD2	TRBV28	many	TRBJ2-1	CASSLWRGLNGLAGKPEQFF	TGTGCCAGCAGTTTGTGGCGGGGTCTAAATGGACTAGCGGGTAAGCCAGAGCAGTTCTTC
TRBD1	TRBV20-1	few	TRBJ1-5	CSARQGAGNQPQHF	TGCAGTGCTAGACAGGGGGCCGGCAATCAGCCCCAGCATTTT